This T cell receptor (beta chain) was captured in a study of technical replicates of blood from several donors. The protocol was immunoSEQ multiplex PCR, while the TCRdb copy is restricted to in-frame clones and leaves out a portion. The data show 85,000 to 100,000 clones, around 95% seen once. The sequence derives from a human donor in good health. The sequenced sample was T cells isolated from PBMCs.

The CDR3 sequence is CASSLNTGAGGYTF. CDR3 bases: TGTGCCAGCAGTTTAAACACAGGGGCGGGGGGCTACACCTTC. The rearrangement links TRBV28 to TRBJ1-2, with 7 bases aligning to TRBD1. This CDR3 has 14 residues. V lost 2 bases to trimming and J lost 8 bases; unmatched junction nucleotides: 8. Germline lookup yields CDR1 MDHEN and CDR2 SYDVKM.